One and the same sample provided the 15 T cell receptor beta chains below, sequenced in a study of CD8+CD57+ T cells in acquired aplastic anemia. Patients chosen for sequencing had CD8+CD57+ cells that had expanded, as shown by flow cytometry. TCR beta VDJ and CDR3 were profiled, and genomic DNA was the template. TCRdb itself ran the reads through MiXCR, one entry per CDR3 protein. The top ten clones hold roughly 3.2% of a sample with some 160,000 distinct CDR3 sequences, around half of them seen once. Sequencing was performed on sorted CD4+, CD8+, or CD8+CD57+ T cells (not recorded which) from PBMCs. These receptors were taken from a human donor with aplastic anemia.

This clonotype was found many times. The chain couples TRBV20-1 to TRBJ2-1; TRBD2 matches 13 bases. The length of the CDR3 is 13 residues. Trimming took 6 bases from V and 9 from J; bases not matched to a gene: 5. Germline lookup yields CDR1 DFQATT and CDR2 SNEGSKA (reference sequence). DNA of the CDR3: TGCAGTGCCCGACTAGCGGGGGGCAGTGAGCAGTTCTTC. This translates into CSARLAGGSEQFF.

This clonotype appeared many times. This chain uses TRBV7-2 with TRBJ1-2; 8 nucleotides align to TRBD1. The CDR3 sequence is 13 residues long. Germline V gene sequence: CDR1 SGHTA, CDR2 FQGNSA. Trimming removed 5 bases from V and 5 bases from J; junction bases left unmatched: 4. CDR3: CASSGRTGYGYTF. CDR3 sequence (DNA): TGTGCCAGCAGCGGTCGGACAGGGTATGGCTACACCTTC.

This clonotype was seen only a few times. The V call is TRBV15, the J call TRBJ1-1; weak D call: TRBD1 (5 bases). V shed 0 bases and J shed 5 bases, with 13 bases lying between them. CDR3 length: 15 residues. Germline V gene lookup returns CDR1 LNHNV and CDR2 YYDKDF (reference sequence). The CDR3 region is CATSRDYAGRTEAFF. The CDR3 DNA follows: TGTGCCACCAGCAGAGATTACGCAGGGCGGACTGAAGCTTTCTTT.

Only one count was recorded for this clonotype. This is likely a read error, given that the CDR3 carries no conserved phenylalanine or tryptophan at its end. The chain couples TRBV5-1 to TRBJ1-6; 9 bases match TRBD1. V dropped 9 bases and J dropped 4; count of bases not matched to a gene: 5. Germline lookup yields CDR1 SGHRS and CDR2 YFSETQ. The CDR3 runs 14 residues. The CDR3 sequence is CANKGTGYNSPLHL. CDR3 nucleotides: TGCGCCAACAAGGGGACAGGGTATAATTCACCCCTCCACCTT.

The sample holds a few counts of this clonotype. The rearrangement links TRBV6-2 or TRBV6-3 to TRBJ2-7; 8 bases map to TRBD2. Germline lookup yields CDR1 MNHEY and CDR2 SVGEGT. There are 17 residues in the CDR3. The junction had 11 bases not matched to a gene; V was cut back by 2 bases and J by 2 bases. For the CDR3, the DNA is TGTGCCAGCAGTTACCCCTCCGGGGGGGAAACTACCTACGAGCAGTACGTC. Protein sequence: CASSYPSGGETTYEQYV.

This clonotype was counted only a few times. This chain connects TRBV27 to TRBJ1-2; D remains unclear. The CDR3 is 14 amino acids. Per germline, CDR1 MNHEY and CDR2 SMNVEV (reference sequence). V gave up 6 bases and J gave up 4 bases, with 15 bases separating them. CDR3: CASRGRGSPYGYTF. CDR3 in DNA: TGTGCCAGCAGAGGAAGAGGGAGTCCCTATGGCTACACCTTC.

With respect to this clonotype: A clone one base away is much larger, so this may be a read error. No conserved phenylalanine or tryptophan ends this CDR3, so it is likely a read error. V is TRBV12-3 or TRBV12-4 and J is TRBJ1-2; TRBD1 might be the D (6 bases). Trimming removed 5 bases at V and 3 bases at J, with 19 bases between. The CDR3 is 16 amino acids. The CDR3 DNA reads TGTGCCAGCAGTCCCCGGTCGGGGGGCGTCGACTATGGCTACACCCTC. It translates to CASSPRSGGVDYGYTL.

The chain combines TRBV19 with TRBJ2-3; TRBD1 is a possible D gene (7 bases). V was shortened by 4 bases and J by 6 bases, with 14 bases between the two germline ends. This CDR3 spans 14 amino acids. Germline lookup yields CDR1 LNHDA and CDR2 SQIVND (reference sequence). As DNA, the CDR3 is TGTGCCAGTAGTAGGTCGACAGGGACTGATACGCAGTATTTT. Translation gives CASSRSTGTDTQYF.

In its sample, this clonotype was seen many times. V is TRBV12-3 or TRBV12-4 and J is TRBJ1-6; D uncertain. Trimming pared 5 bases from V and 9 bases from J, leaving 17 bases between. The CDR3 loop spans 15 amino acids. The CDR3: CASSPHGEIGSPLHF. In DNA, the CDR3 is TGTGCCAGCAGTCCCCACGGGGAGATCGGTTCACCCCTCCACTTT.

This chain joins TRBV7-8 and TRBJ1-2, with TRBD1 matching 8 bases. Trimming took 4 bases from V and 8 from J; bases not matched to a gene: 3. The length of the CDR3 is 12 residues. Germline CDR1 and CDR2: SGHVS and FQNEAQ. CDR3 nucleotide sequence: TGTGCCAGCAGCTCACAGGGGGGAGGCTACACCTTC. Protein: CASSSQGGGYTF.

This clonotype has at least ten counts. This chain links TRBV19 with TRBJ2-5; 11 bases are a match to TRBD2. V shed 7 bases and J 4 bases; nucleotides not matched to a gene: 8. This CDR3 comprises 15 residues. Germline V gives CDR1 LNHDA, CDR2 SQIVND (reference sequence). The CDR3 nucleotides are TGTGCCAGTATGGGGACTAGCGGCGGCAGAGAGACCCAGTACTTC. It specifies CASMGTSGGRETQYF. Looking up the rest from reference TRBV19 and TRBJ2-5 gives the full variable domain: DGGITQSPKYLFRKEGQNVTLSCEQNLNHDAMYWYRQDPGQGLRLIYYSQIVNDFQKGDIAEGYSVSREKKESFPLTVTSAQKNPTAFYLCASMGTSGGRETQYFGPGTRLLVL.

This chain joins TRBV5-1 and TRBJ2-3, with TRBD1 matching 8 bases. The CDR3 contains 15 residues. The V segment lost 7 bases and the J segment 4 bases; nucleotides outside the gene matches: 11. Per germline, CDR1 SGHRS and CDR2 YFSETQ. The CDR3 protein is CASDRGGARADTQYF. CDR3 nucleotide sequence: TGCGCCAGCGACAGGGGCGGTGCTAGGGCAGATACGCAGTATTTT.

V is TRBV19 and J is TRBJ1-2, with a weak D call TRBD1 (6 bases). Trimming took 6 bases from V and 7 from J, leaving 18 bases between them. Germline lookup yields CDR1 LNHDA and CDR2 SQIVND (reference sequence). This CDR3 has 14 amino acids. DNA of the CDR3: TGTGCCAGTAGGACGGGGGACATCGTAGGTGGCTACACCTTC. This translates into CASRTGDIVGGYTF.

This clonotype was observed a handful of times. V is TRBV11-2 and J is TRBJ1-5; the match to TRBD1 covers 7 bases. The junction had 9 bases not matched to a gene; V was cut back by 5 bases and J by 2 bases. The CDR3 extends over 16 amino acids. From germline, CDR1 is SGHAT and CDR2 FQNNGV. DNA for the CDR3: TGTGCCAGCAGCGCAGCACAACAGGGGCGCAATCAGCCCCAGCATTTT. This sequence encodes CASSAAQQGRNQPQHF.

In its sample, this clonotype was seen once. This chain uses TRBV9 with TRBJ1-2, with D tentatively TRBD1 (6 bases). Per germline, CDR1 SGDLS and CDR2 YYNGEE. The CDR3 is 15 residues long. V was clipped by 1 base and J by 2 bases, with 12 bases between them. The CDR3, as DNA: TGTGCCAGCAGCGTACCGGACAGCACCAACTATGGCTACACCTTC. Its protein product is CASSVPDSTNYGYTF. Supplemented by reference TRBV9 and TRBJ1-2, the full variable domain reads DSGVTQTPKHLITATGQRVTLRCSPRSGDLSVYWYQQSLDQGLQFLIQYYNGEERAKGNILERFSAQQFPDLHSELNLSSLELGDSALYFCASSVPDSTNYGYTFGSGTRLTVV.